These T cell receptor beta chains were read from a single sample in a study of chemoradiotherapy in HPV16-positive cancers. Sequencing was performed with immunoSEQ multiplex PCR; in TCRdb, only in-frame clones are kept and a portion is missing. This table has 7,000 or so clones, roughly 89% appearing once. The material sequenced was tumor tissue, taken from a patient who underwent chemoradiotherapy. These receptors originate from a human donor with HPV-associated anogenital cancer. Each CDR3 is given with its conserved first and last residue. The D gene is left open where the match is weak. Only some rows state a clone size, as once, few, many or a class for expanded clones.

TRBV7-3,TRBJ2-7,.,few,TGTGCCAGCCTACGAGGACTAGGGGGGTACCACGAGCAGTACTTC,CASLRGLGGYHEQYF
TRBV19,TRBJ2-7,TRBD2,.,TGTGCCAGTAGTATCGGGGGGACTAGCGGCTACGAGCAGTACTTC,CASSIGGTSGYEQYF
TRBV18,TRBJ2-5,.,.,TGTGCCAGCTCACCTCGAAACCGCATGTACCAAGAGACCCAGTACTTC,CASSPRNRMYQETQYF
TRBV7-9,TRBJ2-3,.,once,TGTGCCAGCAGCTTAGGGACAGATACGCAGTATTTT,CASSLGTDTQYF
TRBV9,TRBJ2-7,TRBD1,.,TGTGCCAGCAGCCCTCACCAGGGGGCGCTTGGCCTTTACGAGCAGTACTTC,CASSPHQGALGLYEQYF
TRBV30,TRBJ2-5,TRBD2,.,TGTGCCTGGAGTCGACCAGCGGGAGGGGGGGGTGGAGAGACCCAGTACTTC,CAWSRPAGGGGGETQYF
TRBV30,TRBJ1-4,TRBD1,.,TGTGCCTGGATGACAGGGCAAAATGAAAAACTGTTTTTT,CAWMTGQNEKLFF
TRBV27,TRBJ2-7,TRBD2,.,TGTGCCAGCAGGCCCCTCACTAGCGGGAGTAGAGAGCAGTACTTC,CASRPLTSGSREQYF
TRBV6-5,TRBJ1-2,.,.,TGTGCCAGCAGGGATGGGAGCTATGGCTACACCTTC,CASRDGSYGYTF
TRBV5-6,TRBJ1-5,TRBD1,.,TGTGCCAGCAGCTCGACAGGGATGGGCAATCAGCCCCAGCATTTT,CASSSTGMGNQPQHF
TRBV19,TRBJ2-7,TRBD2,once,TGTGCCAGTGGCCAGCGGGATGCTAGCTCCTACGAGCAGTACTTC,CASGQRDASSYEQYF
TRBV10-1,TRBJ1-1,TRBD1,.,TGCGCCAGCAGTGAGTCGGGGACAGGGCAAAGCTGGCACTTT,CASSESGTGQSWHF
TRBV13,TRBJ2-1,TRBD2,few,TGTGCCAGCAGCCAGGGGACTAGCGGGAGACTGGGTGAGCAGTTCTTC,CASSQGTSGRLGEQFF
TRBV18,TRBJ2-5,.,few,TGTGCCAGCTCACCGCGGACGGGAGTTCAAGAGACCCAGTACTTC,CASSPRTGVQETQYF
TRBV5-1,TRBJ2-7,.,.,TGCGCCAGCAGCCCTCCCGATTCCGAGCAGTACTTC,CASSPPDSEQYF
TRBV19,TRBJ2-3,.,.,TGTGCCAGTAGTATAGCAATTTTCACTAGCACAGATACGCAGTATTTT,CASSIAIFTSTDTQYF
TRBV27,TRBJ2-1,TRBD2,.,TGTGCCAGCAGCCGCCCTGGACTAGCGAATGGAGCTGAGCAGTTCTTC,CASSRPGLANGAEQFF
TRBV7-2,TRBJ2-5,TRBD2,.,TGTGCCAGCAGCTCTCTAGCGGGAGTTCGGGAGACCCAGTACTTC,CASSSLAGVRETQYF
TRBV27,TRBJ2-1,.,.,TGTGCCAGCAGTTGGGTGACCTCCTACAATGAGCAGTTCTTC,CASSWVTSYNEQFF
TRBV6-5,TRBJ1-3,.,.,TGTGCCAGCAGTTACTCGATTGTCTCTGGAAACACCATATATTTT,CASSYSIVSGNTIYF
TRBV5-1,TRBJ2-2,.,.,TGCGCCAGCAGCTTGGCGGCGGGAAGTACCGGGGAGCTGTTTTTT,CASSLAAGSTGELFF
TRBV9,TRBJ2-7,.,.,TGTGCCAGCAGCGTAGGTAGAAGAACCTACGAGCAGTACTTC,CASSVGRRTYEQYF
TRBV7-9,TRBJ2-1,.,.,TGTGCCAGCACCCCGGCACAGGATAAGCAGCAGTTCTTC,CASTPAQDKQQFF
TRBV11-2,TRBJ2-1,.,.,TGTGCCAGCAGCTTAGGCCTCGCGGTGGAATACTACAATGAGCAGTTCTTC,CASSLGLAVEYYNEQFF
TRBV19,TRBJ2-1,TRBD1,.,TGTGCCAGTAGTACCGGGACAGGGGCTCCCAATGAGCAGTTCTTC,CASSTGTGAPNEQFF
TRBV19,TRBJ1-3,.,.,TGTGCCAGTATGGATTACCCCAGCTCTGGAAACACCATATATTTT,CASMDYPSSGNTIYF
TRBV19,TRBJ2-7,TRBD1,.,TGTGCCAGTAGCCCCTTCGACGTCTCGGGACAGCACAACGAGCAGTACTTC,CASSPFDVSGQHNEQYF
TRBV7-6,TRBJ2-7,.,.,TGTGCCAGCAGCGGTCCGGGAGTATACGAGCAGTACTTC,CASSGPGVYEQYF
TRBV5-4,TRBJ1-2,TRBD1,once,TGTGCCAGCAGCTTCAGGGGGACGCTCTATGGCTACACCTTC,CASSFRGTLYGYTF
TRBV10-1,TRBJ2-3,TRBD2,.,TGCGCCAGCAGTCGGGGGGACACAGATACGCAGTATTTT,CASSRGDTDTQYF
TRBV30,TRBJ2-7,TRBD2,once,TGTGCCTGGAGTGGGGAGGGACCGCAGAAACAGTACTTC,CAWSGEGPQKQYF
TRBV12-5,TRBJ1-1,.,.,TGTGCTAGTGGTTTAGACAGATTAAACACTGAAGCTTTCTTT,CASGLDRLNTEAFF
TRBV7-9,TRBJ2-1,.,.,TGTGCCAGCAGCTTGCGGTCGTATGAGCAGTTCTTC,CASSLRSYEQFF
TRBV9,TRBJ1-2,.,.,TGTGCCAGCAGCGCGGGATTTAACTATGGCTACACCTTC,CASSAGFNYGYTF
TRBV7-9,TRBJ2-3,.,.,TGTGCCAGCAGCCCTGGATTTAGCCTAGATACGCAGTATTTT,CASSPGFSLDTQYF
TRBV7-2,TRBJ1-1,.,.,TGTGCCAGCAGTTTAAGTCTGGAAGCTTTCTTT,CASSLSLEAFF
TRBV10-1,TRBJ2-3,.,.,TGCGCCAGCAGTTTCAGCGGGACAGATACGCAGTATTTT,CASSFSGTDTQYF
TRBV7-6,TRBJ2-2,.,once,TGTGCCAGCAGCTTAGGTGCGAGGGGGGAGCTGTTTTTT,CASSLGARGELFF
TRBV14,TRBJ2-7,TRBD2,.,TGTGCCAGCAGCCTAAGTATCGGACTAGCGGGGGAAAGCTCCTACGAGCAGTACTTC,CASSLSIGLAGESSYEQYF
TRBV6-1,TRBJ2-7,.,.,TGTGCCACCGCGGACAGCTACGAGCAGTACTTC,CATADSYEQYF
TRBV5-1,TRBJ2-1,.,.,TGCGCCAGCAGCTTGAGCGGCGCGAACAATGAGCAGTTCTTC,CASSLSGANNEQFF
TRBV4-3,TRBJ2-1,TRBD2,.,TGCGCCAGCAGCCGCGCAGGGACTAGCGGGAGCCCTGAGCAGTTCTTC,CASSRAGTSGSPEQFF
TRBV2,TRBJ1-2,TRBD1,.,TGTGCCAGCAGCCCCGGGACAGGGTGGGACTATGGCTACACCTTC,CASSPGTGWDYGYTF